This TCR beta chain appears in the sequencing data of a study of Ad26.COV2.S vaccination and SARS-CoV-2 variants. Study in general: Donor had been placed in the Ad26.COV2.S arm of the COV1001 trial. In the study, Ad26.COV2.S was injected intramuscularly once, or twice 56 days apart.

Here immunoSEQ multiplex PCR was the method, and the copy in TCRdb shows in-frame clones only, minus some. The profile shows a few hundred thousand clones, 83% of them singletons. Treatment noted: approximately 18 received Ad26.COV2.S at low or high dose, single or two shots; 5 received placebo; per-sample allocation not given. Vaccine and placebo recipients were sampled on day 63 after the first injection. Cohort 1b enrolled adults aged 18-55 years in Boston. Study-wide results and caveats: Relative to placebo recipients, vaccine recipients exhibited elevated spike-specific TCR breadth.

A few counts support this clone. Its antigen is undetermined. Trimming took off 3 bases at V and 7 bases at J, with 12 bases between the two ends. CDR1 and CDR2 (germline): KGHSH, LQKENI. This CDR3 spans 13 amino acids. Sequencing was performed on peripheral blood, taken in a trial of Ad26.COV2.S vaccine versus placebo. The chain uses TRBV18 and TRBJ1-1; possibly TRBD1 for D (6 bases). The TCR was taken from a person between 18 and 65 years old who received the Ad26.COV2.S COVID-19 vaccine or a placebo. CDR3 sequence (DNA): TGTGCCAGCTCACCTCGAGGGGGGGATGAAGCTTTCTTT. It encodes CASSPRGGDEAFF.